The text below deals with one TCR beta chain. The target antigen is unknown. Trimming removed 2 bases from V and 9 bases from J; junction bases left unmatched: 12. There are 15 residues in the CDR3. The germline gives CDR1 LGHNA, CDR2 YNFKEQ. 60 Vbeta and 13 Jbeta primers were used in PCR. Sequenced by immunoSEQ multiplex PCR; TCRdb stores in-frame clones only, minus some. Of roughly 200,000 clones in the sample, about 70% were seen once. This entry comes from a study of cytomegalovirus exposure and HLA in healthy donors. Study-wide points: Further analysis, carried out later, found HLA-associated TCR beta chains more clonally expanded than equally common other chains. The analysis excluded some indistinguishable V segments, including TRBV6-2 and TRBV6-3. There were 150 to 200 TCR beta chains listed as cytomegalovirus-associated.

The sample comprised PBMCs. The sequence derives from a woman aged 25 to 39 in good health and CMV-seronegative. V is TRBV4-2 and J is TRBJ2-7; 8 bases line up with TRBD2. The CDR3 is CASSQSASGGSGQYF. In nucleotides, the CDR3 is TGTGCCAGCAGCCAAAGCGCCTCGGGGGGGTCGGGGCAGTACTTC.